This T cell receptor beta chain was found in a study of T cell clones after liver transplantation. General observations from the study: The donor-reactive repertoire was only partly measurable in two subjects, lacking donor cells. Donor-reactive sequences fell more than third party-reactive ones, suggesting partial deletion. Conclusions were preliminary, with small, heterogeneous patient groups.

Trimming took 7 bases from V and 4 from J; bases not matched to a gene: 13. Looked up from germline, CDR1 is MNHEY and CDR2 is SMNVEV (reference sequence). CDR3 size: 16 residues. Assay used: immunoSEQ multiplex PCR; TCRdb lists only in-frame clones, some missing. The sample shows 12,000 to 15,000 clones, 82% of them seen only once. Note on this clone: The antigen is unknown.

The origin of this receptor is a human patient who received a liver transplant. Some T cells may originate from the graft donor. This sample comprised CD8+ T cells from blood, obtained around 44 months after liver transplant. J is TRBJ1-2 and V is TRBV27; 9 positions agree with TRBD1. The CDR3 sequence: CASMGFRDRAFYGYTF. For the CDR3, the DNA is TGTGCCAGCATGGGCTTCCGGGACAGGGCTTTCTATGGCTACACCTTC.